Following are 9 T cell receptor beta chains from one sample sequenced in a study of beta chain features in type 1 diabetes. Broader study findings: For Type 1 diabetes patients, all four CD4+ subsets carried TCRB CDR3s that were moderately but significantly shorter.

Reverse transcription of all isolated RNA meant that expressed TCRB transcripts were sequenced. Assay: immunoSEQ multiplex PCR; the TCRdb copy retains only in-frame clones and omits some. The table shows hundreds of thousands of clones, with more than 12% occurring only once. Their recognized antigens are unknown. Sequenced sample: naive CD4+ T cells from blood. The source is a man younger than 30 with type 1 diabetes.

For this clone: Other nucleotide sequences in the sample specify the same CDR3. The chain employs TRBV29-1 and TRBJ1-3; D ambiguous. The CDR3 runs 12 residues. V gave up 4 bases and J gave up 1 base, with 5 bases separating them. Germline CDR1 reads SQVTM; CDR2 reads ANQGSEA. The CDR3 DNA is TGCAGCGTTGGCGGGTCTGGAAACACCATATATTTT. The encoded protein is CSVGGSGNTIYF.

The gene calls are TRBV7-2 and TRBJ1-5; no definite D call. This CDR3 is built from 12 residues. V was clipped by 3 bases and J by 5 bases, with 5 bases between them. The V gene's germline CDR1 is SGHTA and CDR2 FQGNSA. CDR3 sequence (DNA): TGTGCCAGCAGCTTCGGGGATCAGCCCCAGCATTTT. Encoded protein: CASSFGDQPQHF.

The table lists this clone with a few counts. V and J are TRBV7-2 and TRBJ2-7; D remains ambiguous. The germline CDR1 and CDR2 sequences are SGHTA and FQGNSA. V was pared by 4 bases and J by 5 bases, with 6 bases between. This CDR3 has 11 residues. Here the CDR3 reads CASSSINEQYF. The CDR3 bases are TGTGCCAGCAGCTCAATCAACGAGCAGTACTTC.

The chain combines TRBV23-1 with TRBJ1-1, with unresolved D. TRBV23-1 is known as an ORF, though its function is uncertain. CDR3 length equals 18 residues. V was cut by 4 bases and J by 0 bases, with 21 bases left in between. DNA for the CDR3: TGCGCCAGCAGTCTTGGGAGGGCTATATCCGGATTGAACACTGAAGCTTTCTTT. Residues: CASSLGRAISGLNTEAFF.

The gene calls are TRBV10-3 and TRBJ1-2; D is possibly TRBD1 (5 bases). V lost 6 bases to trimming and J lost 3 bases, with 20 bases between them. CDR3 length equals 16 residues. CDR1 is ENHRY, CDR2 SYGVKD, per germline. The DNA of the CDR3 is TGTGCCATCAGCGTCCCTCAGGGAAGGGACGACTATGGCTACACCTTC. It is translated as CAISVPQGRDDYGYTF.

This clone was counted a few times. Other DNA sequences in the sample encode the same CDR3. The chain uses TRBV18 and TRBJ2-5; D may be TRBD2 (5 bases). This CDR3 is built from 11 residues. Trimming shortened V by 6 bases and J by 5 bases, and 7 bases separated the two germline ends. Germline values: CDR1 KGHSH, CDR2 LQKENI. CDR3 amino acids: CASSPGETQYF. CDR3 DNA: TGTGCCAGCTCTCCGGGGGAGACCCAGTACTTC.

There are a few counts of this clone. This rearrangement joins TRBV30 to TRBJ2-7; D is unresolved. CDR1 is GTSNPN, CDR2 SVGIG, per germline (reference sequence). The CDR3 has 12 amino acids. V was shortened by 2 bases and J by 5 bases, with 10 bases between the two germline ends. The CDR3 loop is CAWSKTLNEQYF. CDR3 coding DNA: TGTGCCTGGAGTAAGACGCTGAACGAGCAGTACTTC.

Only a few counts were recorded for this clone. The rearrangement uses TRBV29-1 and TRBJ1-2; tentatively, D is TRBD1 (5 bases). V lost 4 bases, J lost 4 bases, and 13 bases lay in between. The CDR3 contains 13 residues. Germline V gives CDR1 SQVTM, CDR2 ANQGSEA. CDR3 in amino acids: CSVVRDGFYGYTF. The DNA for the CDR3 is TGCAGCGTTGTCCGGGACGGGTTCTATGGCTACACCTTC. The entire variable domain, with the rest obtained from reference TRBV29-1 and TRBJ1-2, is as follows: SAVISQKPSRDICQRGTSLTIQCQVDSQVTMMFWYRQQPGQSLTLIATANQGSEATYESGFVIDKFPISRPNLTFSTLTVSNMSPEDSSIYLCSVVRDGFYGYTFGSGTRLTVV.

CDR3 sequence (DNA): TGTGCCTGGAGTGACGCCGGACAAGGAAACACCATATATTTT. Translating it yields CAWSDAGQGNTIYF. The chain joins TRBV30 to TRBJ1-3; possibly TRBD1 for D (5 bases). The CDR3 runs 14 residues. Trimming pared 1 base from V and 4 bases from J, leaving 11 bases between. CDR1 is GTSNPN and CDR2 is SVGIG in the germline V gene (reference sequence).